Following are 4 T cell receptor beta chains from one sample sequenced in a study of neurological immune-mediated disorders. TCRdb used MiXCR to reprocess the 5' RACE reads, holding one entry per CDR3 protein. The sample has about 70,000 distinct CDR3 sequences, 2.5% to 4% seen once. The sequencing input was PBMCs. Receptor source: a woman aged 45 to 65 with multiple sclerosis.

This clonotype was seen many times. The chain has TRBV5-1 and TRBJ1-1; D not resolved. Trimming took off 3 bases at V and 1 base at J, with 7 bases between the two ends. The CDR3 consists of 13 residues. Germline CDR1 and CDR2: SGHRS and YFSETQ. The CDR3 nucleotides are TGCGCCAGCAGCTCCGCGGAGAACACTGAAGCTTTCTTT. Protein sequence: CASSSAENTEAFF.

As regards this clonotype: The germline gene is not matched at one end of the junction; a read error may be the cause. The chain recombines TRBV20-1 with TRBJ2-5; 7 bases line up with TRBD2. CDR1 and CDR2 (germline): DFQATT, SNEGSKA (reference sequence). The CDR3 consists of 13 residues. CDR3: CSDRGIAGETQYF. Written as DNA, the CDR3 is TGCAGTGATAGAGGAATAGCGGGAGAGACCCAGTACTTC.

This clonotype was seen at least ten times. This rearrangement joins TRBV20-1 to TRBJ1-5; D gene ambiguous. The length of the CDR3 is 13 residues. Germline lookup yields CDR1 DFQATT and CDR2 SNEGSKA (reference sequence). V lost 3 bases and J lost 5, with 11 bases in between. The CDR3 DNA sequence: TGCAGTGCTAGTTCGGCACCTGATCAGCCCCAGCATTTT. It is translated as CSASSAPDQPQHF.

With regard to this clonotype: One base separates it from a far larger clone, so it is likely a read error. The chain employs TRBV28 and TRBJ2-3; D remains unclear. Per the germline V gene, CDR1 is MDHEN and CDR2 is SYDVKM. The CDR3 loop spans 12 amino acids. The CDR3, as DNA: TGTGCCAGCAGTATAGGGCCAGATAAGCAGTATTTT. Amino acid sequence: CASSIGPDKQYF. Full variable domain (rest looked up from reference TRBV28 and TRBJ2-3): DVKVTQSSRYLVKRTGEKVFLECVQDMDHENMFWYRQDPGLGLRLIYFSYDVKMKEKGDIPEGYSVSREKKERFSLILESASTNQTSMYLCASSIGPDKQYFGPGTRLTVL.